Each of the 32 T cell receptor beta chains below was sequenced from the same sample in a study of response to subunit inactivated influenza vaccine. In TCRdb, the RT-PCR reads were re-called with MiXCR into one record per CDR3 protein. The data contain roughly 700,000 distinct CDR3 sequences, approximately 14% of them singletons. The starting material was PBMCs from blood, obtained 11 to 12 days after vaccination. These receptors came from a man aged 50 to 60 who received an inactivated influenza vaccine.

In this sample, this clonotype turned up a few times. This chain uses TRBV4-2 with TRBJ2-3; 9 nucleotides match TRBD2. Trimming cost V 1 base and J 1 base; bases outside gene matches: 6. The CDR3 spans 17 residues. Looked up from germline, CDR1 is LGHNA and CDR2 is YNFKEQ. The CDR3 loop is CASSQGLAGIRTDTQYF. CDR3 DNA: TGTGCCAGCAGCCAAGGGCTAGCGGGAATTCGCACAGATACGCAGTATTTT.

V gene TRBV5-1 combines with J gene TRBJ1-1; D is perhaps TRBD1 (5 bases). Germline CDR1 is SGHRS and CDR2 is YFSETQ. The CDR3 has 14 amino acids. Trimming took 0 bases from V and 3 from J, leaving 9 bases between them. CDR3 DNA sequence: TGCGCCAGCAGCTTGGAAGGGGTCGACACTGAAGCTTTCTTT. The encoded protein is CASSLEGVDTEAFF.

The rearrangement joins TRBV9 to TRBJ2-7, with unresolved D. Germline V CDR1 and CDR2: SGDLS, YYNGEE. Deletions cut 0 bases from V and 6 bases from J, with 13 bases between. The length of the CDR3 is 14 residues. CDR3 protein: CASSVGARAPEQYF. CDR3 nucleotides: TGTGCCAGCAGCGTAGGAGCTAGGGCCCCCGAGCAGTACTTC.

This clonotype was recorded a few times. The genes are TRBV4-3 and TRBJ1-2; unclear D gene. Per germline, CDR1 LGHNA and CDR2 YSLEER. This CDR3 spans 13 amino acids. The germline V and J ends were trimmed by 0 bases and 7 bases, with 9 bases remaining between them. The CDR3 sequence is CASSQDRRAGYTF. DNA for the CDR3: TGCGCCAGCAGCCAAGATAGACGCGCTGGCTACACCTTC.

This clonotype was counted between two and nine times. V gene TRBV11-2 combines with J gene TRBJ2-7, with D maybe TRBD1 (6 bases). Germline V gives CDR1 SGHAT, CDR2 FQNNGV. Trimming took off 5 bases at V and 0 bases at J, with 17 bases between the two ends. The CDR3 is 16 amino acids. The CDR3 sequence: CASSRPWGRSSYEQYF. CDR3 in DNA: TGTGCCAGCAGCCGACCGTGGGGGCGAAGCTCCTACGAGCAGTACTTC.

This clonotype occurred a few times. V and J are TRBV12-3 or TRBV12-4 and TRBJ2-1; 14 nucleotides align to TRBD2. V was clipped by 5 bases and J by 11 bases; unmatched bases: 8. This CDR3 is 15 amino acids long. CDR3 sequence: CASSAGTSGREKQFF. The CDR3 nucleotides are TGTGCCAGCAGTGCCGGGACTAGCGGGAGAGAGAAGCAGTTCTTC.

This clonotype was counted only a few times. The rearrangement joins TRBV28 to TRBJ1-2; D is possibly TRBD1 (6 bases). CDR3 length equals 15 residues. The V end lost 1 base, the J end lost 6 bases, and 15 bases lay between the germline ends. Germline CDR1 is MDHEN and CDR2 is SYDVKM. CDR3 bases: TGTGCCAGCAGTTTATCCGATTGGGGGCTGCATGGCTACACCTTC. Its translation is CASSLSDWGLHGYTF.

This clonotype was picked up a small number of times. The chain combines TRBV9 with TRBJ2-5, with a possible D match to TRBD2 (6 bases). Between the trimmed V and J ends, which lost 0 bases and 5 bases, there was a span of 11 bases. CDR1 and CDR2 (germline): SGDLS, YYNGEE. This CDR3 has 14 residues. The CDR3 sequence: CASSVVGGRETQYF. CDR3 nucleotide sequence: TGTGCCAGCAGCGTAGTCGGGGGAAGGGAGACCCAGTACTTC.

The chain links TRBV7-3 to TRBJ2-1, with D maybe TRBD2 (6 bases). CDR1 and CDR2 (germline): SGHTA, FQGTGA. The CDR3 sequence is 11 residues long. The V end lost 5 bases, the J end lost 12 bases, and 11 bases lay between the germline ends. CDR3 sequence (DNA): TGTGCCAGCAGCGAGGGGACTCTGCAGTTCTTC. Translation gives CASSEGTLQFF.

This clonotype was counted between two and nine times. The chain recombines TRBV2 with TRBJ2-7, with D possibly TRBD1 on 5 matching bases. The CDR3 loop spans 12 amino acids. Germline CDR1 is SNHLY and CDR2 is FYNNEI. V lost 6 bases, J lost 4 bases, and 10 bases lay in between. The CDR3 sequence: CASSDSLYEQYF. In DNA, the CDR3 is TGTGCCAGCAGCGACAGCTTGTACGAGCAGTACTTC.

This clonotype occurred many times. The chain has TRBV7-2 and TRBJ2-3, with 9 bases lining up with TRBD2. Germline trimming cut 4 bases from V and 2 bases from J; bases unmatched to any gene: 4. This CDR3 contains 15 residues. Germline lookup yields CDR1 SGHTA and CDR2 FQGNSA. The CDR3 nucleotides read TGTGCCAGCAGCTCTTTAGCGGGGGTCACAGATACGCAGTATTTT. Encoded protein: CASSSLAGVTDTQYF.

The chain carries TRBV6-5 and TRBJ1-1; a weak D match, TRBD1 (6 bases). The germline V gene has CDR1 MNHEY and CDR2 SVGAGI. V gave up 0 bases and J gave up 7 bases, with 15 bases separating them. The CDR3 spans 15 residues. The CDR3 nucleotides read TGTGCCAGCAGTTACTCGGCCCTTGGACAGTTTGAAGCTTTCTTT. It encodes CASSYSALGQFEAFF.

The sample holds a few counts of this clonotype. The J gene is TRBJ1-2, the V gene TRBV28; no firm D call. V dropped 6 bases and J dropped 0 bases, with 14 bases sitting between them. From germline, CDR1 is MDHEN and CDR2 SYDVKM. CDR3 length: 15 residues. CDR3 bases: TGTGCCAGCAGCCGCCCAAGGGTTACTAACTATGGCTACACCTTC. Its translation is CASSRPRVTNYGYTF.

The CDR3 spells CASSLELGGVREQYF. The CDR3 DNA is TGTGCCAGCAGCTTAGAGTTGGGGGGGGTTCGCGAGCAGTACTTC. The chain carries TRBV7-9 and TRBJ2-7; 7 positions match TRBD2. This CDR3 comprises 15 residues. With V trimmed by 1 base and J by 6 bases, 9 bases remained unmatched. Germline CDR1 is SEHNR and CDR2 is FQNEAQ (reference sequence).

Many counts were recorded for this clonotype. The rearrangement links TRBV10-3 to TRBJ2-7, with 9 nucleotides matching TRBD2. The CDR3 is 16 amino acids. V lost 6 bases, J lost 4 bases, and 13 bases stayed unmatched. Germline assignment: CDR1 ENHRY and CDR2 SYGVKD. The CDR3 coding sequence is TGTGCCATCAGCGAACGAATAGCGGGAGCCAAGTACGAGCAGTACTTC. Its protein product is CAISERIAGAKYEQYF.

This sequence joins TRBV5-1 and TRBJ2-5; D is ambiguous. With 5 bases removed from V and 1 base from J, the gap between germline ends came to 9 bases. From germline, CDR1 is SGHRS and CDR2 YFSETQ. The CDR3 spans 13 residues. The CDR3: CASRDPGQETQYF. CDR3 nucleotides: TGCGCCAGCAGGGACCCGGGCCAAGAGACCCAGTACTTC.

This clonotype was observed a single time. The chain links TRBV3-1 to TRBJ2-7, with D perhaps given as TRBD1 or TRBD2 (5 bases each). CDR1 is LGHDT and CDR2 is YNNKEL in the germline V gene (reference sequence). Trimming took off 4 bases at V and 4 bases at J, with 14 bases between the two ends. This CDR3 is 14 amino acids long. CDR3 loop: CASSPSGPKYEQYF. The CDR3, as DNA: TGTGCCAGCAGCCCTTCGGGGCCGAAATACGAGCAGTACTTC.

The chain couples TRBV19 to TRBJ1-6; D perhaps matches TRBD1 (5 bases). The CDR3 is made up of 12 amino acids. Between the trimmed V and J ends, which lost 7 bases and 8 bases, there was a span of 9 bases. Germline values: CDR1 LNHDA, CDR2 SQIVND (reference sequence). CDR3 nucleotide sequence: TGTGCCAGTACCAGGGCAGATTCACCCCTCCACTTT. Amino acid sequence: CASTRADSPLHF.

In this sample, this clonotype turned up a few times. The chain couples TRBV12-3 or TRBV12-4 to TRBJ2-3; TRBD2 is a possible D gene (6 bases). V was trimmed by 6 bases and J by 3 bases, leaving 25 bases between them. This CDR3 has 18 residues. CDR3 sequence reads: CASRHFPGLLGPTDTQYF. CDR3 coding DNA: TGTGCCAGCAGACATTTTCCGGGACTCCTGGGGCCAACAGATACGCAGTATTTT.

The chain has TRBV3-1 and TRBJ2-5, with a tentative D call TRBD2 (6 bases). The V gene's germline CDR1 is LGHDT and CDR2 YNNKEL (reference sequence). The CDR3 has 16 amino acids. Between the trimmed V and J ends, which lost 0 bases and 1 base, there was a span of 12 bases. The CDR3 DNA sequence: TGTGCCAGCAGCCAAGATCTCGCGGGACTCCAAGAGACCCAGTACTTC. It translates to CASSQDLAGLQETQYF.

Here the CDR3 DNA reads TGTGCCAGCAGCTTAGATCCGGGACTTGAGACCCAGTACTTC. It is translated as CASSLDPGLETQYF. The rearrangement uses TRBV7-2 and TRBJ2-5, with D possibly matching TRBD2 (6 bases). Trimming stripped 1 base from V and 5 bases from J, with 11 bases between. The germline CDR1 and CDR2 sequences are SGHTA and FQGNSA. The CDR3 is made up of 14 amino acids. Full variable domain (remainder filled in from reference TRBV7-2 and TRBJ2-5): GAGVSQSPSNKVTEKGKDVELRCDPISGHTALYWYRQSLGQGLEFLIYFQGNSAPDKSGLPSDRFSAERTGGSVSTLTIQRTQQEDSAVYLCASSLDPGLETQYFGPGTRLLVL.

This clonotype turned up a few times. This sequence joins TRBV7-3 and TRBJ2-1; 10 bases agree with TRBD2. Germline CDR1 reads SGHTA; CDR2 reads FQGTGA. This CDR3 is built from 15 residues. The V and J ends lost 4 bases and 5 bases, in that order; junction bases with no gene match: 5. CDR3 DNA sequence: TGTGCCAGCAGCTCCTCCGGGACTAGCGACAATGAGCAGTTCTTC. Protein sequence: CASSSSGTSDNEQFF.

The table lists this clonotype with a few counts. This chain uses TRBV18 with TRBJ2-1; D uncertain. CDR3 size: 12 residues. V shed 3 bases and J shed 7 bases, with 7 bases lying between them. CDR1 and CDR2 from the germline V gene are KGHSH and LQKENI. The CDR3 region has the DNA TGTGCCAGCTCACCTAACGCTAATGAGCAGTTCTTC. Protein: CASSPNANEQFF.

This clonotype was observed a handful of times. The chain joins TRBV4-3 to TRBJ2-1, with D possibly called TRBD1 or TRBD2 (5 bases each). The CDR3 is made up of 15 amino acids. The V gene's germline CDR1 is LGHNA and CDR2 YSLEER. V shed 4 bases and J shed 7 bases, with 17 bases lying between them. The CDR3 region is CASSLVEGWGNEQFF. The CDR3 DNA reads TGCGCCAGCAGCCTGGTTGAAGGGTGGGGGAATGAGCAGTTCTTC.

CDR3 region: CAISGGLAGPLGEQFF. CDR3 sequence (DNA): TGTGCCATCAGTGGGGGACTAGCGGGCCCCCTCGGTGAGCAGTTCTTC. The V call is TRBV10-3, the J call TRBJ2-1, with TRBD2 identical over 12 bases. Trimming took 4 bases from V and 9 from J; bases not matched to a gene: 10. The germline CDR1 and CDR2 sequences are ENHRY and SYGVKD. This CDR3 comprises 16 residues.

This clonotype was seen a handful of times. The V call is TRBV29-1, the J call TRBJ1-1; no reliable D call. The V and J ends lost 4 bases and 3 bases respectively, with 9 bases between them. The length of the CDR3 is 12 residues. Germline V lookup: CDR1 SQVTM, CDR2 ANQGSEA. CDR3 DNA: TGCAGCGTTGGGCCTTGGGACACTGAAGCTTTCTTT. It encodes CSVGPWDTEAFF.

This clonotype was counted between two and nine times. The chain combines TRBV4-1 with TRBJ2-5, with a weak D call TRBD1 (7 bases). The CDR3 contains 16 residues. Germline lookup yields CDR1 MGHRA and CDR2 YSYEKL. The V gene lost 3 bases and the J gene lost 1 base, with 15 bases spanning the gap. The CDR3 protein is CASSQRQGGSQETQYF. The CDR3 DNA reads as TGCGCCAGCAGCCAGAGACAGGGAGGTAGCCAAGAGACCCAGTACTTC.

The rearrangement joins TRBV4-3 to TRBJ2-1, with 13 bases fitting TRBD2. Trimming removed 1 base from V and 8 bases from J; junction bases left unmatched: 5. Germline-derived CDR1 and CDR2 are LGHNA and YSLEER. This CDR3 is 16 amino acids long. CDR3 nucleotides: TGCGCCAGCAGCCAAGGTGGACTAGCGGGAGTTTATGAGCAGTTCTTC. Its translation is CASSQGGLAGVYEQFF.

There are a few counts of this clonotype. The rearrangement uses TRBV20-1 and TRBJ2-1; D gene uncertain. Deletions cut 0 bases from V and 5 bases from J, with 11 bases between. Germline values: CDR1 DFQATT, CDR2 SNEGSKA (reference sequence). The CDR3 extends over 14 amino acids. The CDR3 DNA follows: TGCAGTGCTAGAGATATGGGCACCCACAATGAGCAGTTCTTC. Protein: CSARDMGTHNEQFF.

The J gene is TRBJ2-7, the V gene TRBV4-2; TRBD2 agrees at 11 bases. J was trimmed by 0 bases and V by 2 bases; bases with no gene match: 6. From germline, CDR1 is LGHNA and CDR2 YNFKEQ. This CDR3 has 17 residues. In DNA form, the CDR3 reads TGTGCCAGCAGCCAACCTACGACTAGCGGGAACTCCTACGAGCAGTACTTC. It encodes CASSQPTTSGNSYEQYF.

This clonotype was recorded many times. The V call is TRBV10-2, the J call TRBJ1-6, with 7 bases identical to TRBD1. Germline V gene lookup returns CDR1 WSHSY and CDR2 SAAADI. Trimming cost V 5 bases and J 7 bases; bases outside gene matches: 8. The CDR3 is 15 amino acids. CDR3 coding DNA: TGCGCCAGCAGTACAGGGGTTGAAAGAAATTCACCCCTCCACTTT. As protein: CASSTGVERNSPLHF.

The chain has TRBV10-2 and TRBJ1-3; no clear D. Trimming left V 6 bases short and J 7 bases short, with 10 bases between. This CDR3 is built from 12 residues. Per the germline V gene, CDR1 is WSHSY and CDR2 is SAAADI. CDR3 bases: TGCGCCAGCAGCGAACATGCTAACACCATATATTTT. Residues: CASSEHANTIYF.